Shown below are 21 T cell receptor beta chains from a single sample sequenced in a study of cytomegalovirus exposure and HLA in healthy donors. Use of 60 Vbeta and 13 Jbeta primers characterized the PCR. Method: immunoSEQ multiplex PCR; TCRdb's copy keeps in-frame clones and lacks some. The sample holds around 100,000 clones; roughly 74% are singletons and the top ten take around 0.95%. Sequenced material: PBMCs. All receptors come from a woman aged 25-40 years in good health and CMV-seronegative.

There are a few counts of this clone. The chain couples TRBV29-1 to TRBJ1-1; no reliable D call. Trimming removed 3 bases from V and 4 bases from J, with 9 bases in between. Germline assignment: CDR1 SQVTM and CDR2 ANQGSEA. This CDR3 is built from 12 residues. The CDR3 region is CSVESGFTEAFF. Written as DNA, the CDR3 is TGCAGCGTTGAGTCAGGCTTCACTGAAGCTTTCTTT.

The J gene is TRBJ1-1, the V gene TRBV7-9; the match to TRBD1 covers 10 bases. CDR3 length: 14 residues. The V gene end was trimmed by 4 bases and the J gene end by 5 bases; junction bases not matched to a gene: 4. The germline gives CDR1 SEHNR, CDR2 FQNEAQ (reference sequence). The CDR3 here is CASSSGTGVTEAFF. In DNA form, the CDR3 reads TGTGCCAGCAGCTCCGGGACAGGGGTGACTGAAGCTTTCTTT.

V is TRBV2 and J is TRBJ1-2; D perhaps matches TRBD1 (6 bases). V was clipped by 4 bases and J by 2 bases, with 8 bases between them. This CDR3 region has 13 residues. Germline values: CDR1 SNHLY, CDR2 FYNNEI. The CDR3 is CASSGRGNYGYTF. CDR3 DNA: TGTGCCAGCAGTGGCAGGGGAAACTATGGCTACACCTTC.

This clone came up a few times. The chain uses TRBV7-2 and TRBJ2-6, with D possibly matching TRBD2 (6 bases). Germline V gene data show CDR1 as SGHTA and CDR2 as FQGNSA. Trimming took 4 bases from V and 1 from J, leaving 11 bases between them. This CDR3 comprises 16 residues. The CDR3 spells CASSWRESSGANVLTF. CDR3 DNA: TGTGCCAGCAGCTGGAGGGAATCGTCTGGGGCCAACGTCCTGACTTTC.

The rearrangement links TRBV7-2 to TRBJ1-3, with unresolved D. The germline CDR1 and CDR2 sequences are SGHTA and FQGNSA. The CDR3 has 15 residues. V shed 5 bases and J shed 3 bases, with 14 bases lying between them. Here the CDR3 reads CASSPFGQFGNTIYF. In DNA form, the CDR3 reads TGTGCCAGCAGCCCTTTTGGGCAATTTGGAAACACCATATATTTT.

The gene calls are TRBV7-2 and TRBJ2-7; 7 bases fit TRBD1. This CDR3 has 15 amino acids. Looked up from germline, CDR1 is SGHTA and CDR2 is FQGNSA. The V and J ends lost 1 base and 5 bases, in that order; junction bases with no gene match: 8. CDR3 bases: TGTGCCAGCAGCTTAGGGGGGACAGCACGACACGAGCAGTACTTC. This codes for CASSLGGTARHEQYF.

CDR3 loop: CASSQDLTFSGNTIYF. CDR3 coding DNA: TGCGCCAGCAGCCAAGATCTGACATTCTCTGGAAACACCATATATTTT. The genes are TRBV4-3 and TRBJ1-3; D is ambiguous. Germline values: CDR1 LGHNA, CDR2 YSLEER. V was cut by 0 bases and J by 0 bases, with 9 bases left in between. CDR3 length equals 16 residues.

This chain links TRBV5-1 with TRBJ2-2; D perhaps matches TRBD1 (5 bases). Germline CDR1 and CDR2: SGHRS and YFSETQ. This CDR3 contains 15 residues. V gave up 2 bases and J gave up 6 bases, with 14 bases separating them. The CDR3 reads CASSFLAGNAGELFF. The CDR3 nucleotides read TGCGCCAGCAGCTTCTTGGCAGGGAATGCCGGGGAGCTGTTTTTT.

The chain combines TRBV13 with TRBJ1-5; D not certain. The germline gives CDR1 PRHDT, CDR2 FYEKMQ (reference sequence). V gave up 0 bases and J gave up 4 bases, with 7 bases separating them. This CDR3 spans 14 amino acids. CDR3 bases: TGTGCCAGCAGCTTAGGGGCCGTGAATCAGCCCCAGCATTTT. This translates into CASSLGAVNQPQHF.

This clone was found once. V usage is TRBV7-9 and J usage is TRBJ2-1; a weak D match, TRBD2 (6 bases). The CDR3 runs 15 residues. CDR1 is SEHNR and CDR2 is FQNEAQ in the germline V gene (reference sequence). The germline V and J ends were trimmed by 4 bases and 2 bases, with 12 bases remaining between them. CDR3 nucleotide sequence: TGTGCCAGCAGCTCTCTTAGCGGAGCCTACAATGAGCAGTTCTTC. Protein: CASSSLSGAYNEQFF.

CDR3 in amino acids: CASSKNSDKNTGELFF. The DNA of the CDR3 is TGTGCCAGCTCGAAAAATTCCGACAAGAACACCGGGGAGCTGTTTTTT. V usage is TRBV18 and J usage is TRBJ2-2; the D is unclear. Trimming removed 6 bases at V and 1 base at J, with 15 bases between. The germline V gene has CDR1 KGHSH and CDR2 LQKENI. This CDR3 spans 16 amino acids.

The chain uses TRBV30 and TRBJ2-7; no definite D call. CDR3 size: 12 residues. V was trimmed by 6 bases and J by 3 bases, leaving 12 bases between them. Germline lookup yields CDR1 GTSNPN and CDR2 SVGIG (reference sequence). The DNA of the CDR3 is TGTGCCTGTGGCTGGCGACTCTACGAGCAGTACTTC. The encoded protein is CACGWRLYEQYF.

The rearrangement joins TRBV9 to TRBJ2-3; possibly TRBD2 for D (6 bases). Trimming pared 3 bases from V and 2 bases from J, leaving 13 bases between. This CDR3 comprises 15 residues. Germline V gene data show CDR1 as SGDLS and CDR2 as YYNGEE. The DNA of the CDR3 is TGTGCCAGCAGCGCCCGGGACTCAGTCACAGATACGCAGTATTTT. Amino acids: CASSARDSVTDTQYF. Full variable domain (remainder filled in from reference TRBV9 and TRBJ2-3): DSGVTQTPKHLITATGQRVTLRCSPRSGDLSVYWYQQSLDQGLQFLIQYYNGEERAKGNILERFSAQQFPDLHSELNLSSLELGDSALYFCASSARDSVTDTQYFGPGTRLTVL.

This clone has a handful of counts. The sample has other DNA sequences that encode this CDR3 too. The chain uses TRBV27 and TRBJ1-1; D is perhaps TRBD1 (5 bases). The length of the CDR3 is 13 residues. Between the trimmed V and J ends, which lost 2 bases and 1 base, there was a span of 5 bases. The germline V gene encodes CDR1 MNHEY and CDR2 SMNVEV (reference sequence). CDR3 sequence: CASSLGANTEAFF. CDR3 nucleotides: TGTGCCAGCAGTTTAGGGGCGAACACTGAAGCTTTCTTT.

This clone showed up just a few times. This chain joins TRBV20-1 and TRBJ2-7, with 8 bases matching TRBD2. CDR3 length: 11 residues. The V and J ends lost 5 bases and 6 bases, in that order; junction bases with no gene match: 3. Germline V gene data show CDR1 as DFQATT and CDR2 as SNEGSKA (reference sequence). The CDR3 loop reads CSAWAGGEQYF. In DNA form, the CDR3 reads TGCAGTGCTTGGGCGGGGGGCGAGCAGTACTTC.

The chain has TRBV18 and TRBJ1-5, with D perhaps matching TRBD1 (6 bases). V dropped 2 bases and J dropped 5 bases, with 13 bases sitting between them. Per germline, CDR1 KGHSH and CDR2 LQKENI. CDR3 length: 15 amino acids. The CDR3 nucleotides are TGTGCCAGCTCACCAGTAGGGGCAGGGGATCAGCCCCAGCATTTT. Protein product: CASSPVGAGDQPQHF.

This chain links TRBV6-6 with TRBJ1-5; 7 bases line up with TRBD1. Trimming took 5 bases from V and 4 from J; bases not matched to a gene: 5. Germline CDR1 reads MNHNY; CDR2 reads SVGAGI (reference sequence). CDR3 length equals 14 residues. CDR3 sequence: CASSDRVRNQPQHF. The CDR3 DNA is TGTGCCAGCAGTGACAGGGTAAGAAATCAGCCCCAGCATTTT.

This rearrangement joins TRBV30 to TRBJ1-1, with 10 bases aligning to TRBD1. V was pared by 2 bases and J by 6 bases, with 6 bases of the junction left unmatched. Germline CDR1 GTSNPN, CDR2 SVGIG (reference sequence). This CDR3 spans 14 amino acids. The CDR3, as DNA: TGTGCCTGGAGTTTCGGGACAGGGGTATCTGAAGCTTTCTTT. Translation: CAWSFGTGVSEAFF.

This sequence joins TRBV10-3 and TRBJ1-2; 8 positions agree with TRBD1. J lost 3 bases, V lost 3 bases, and 6 bases had no gene match. The germline V gene has CDR1 ENHRY and CDR2 SYGVKD. The CDR3 has 15 residues. CDR3 nucleotides: TGTGCCATCAGTGACCCGGACAGGGCTTACTATGGCTACACCTTC. Translating it yields CAISDPDRAYYGYTF.

Regarding this clone: The junction departs from germline at one end; a sequencing error may be responsible. The chain links TRBV19 to TRBJ1-1; possibly TRBD1 for D (5 bases). CDR3 length: 12 residues. CDR1 is LNHDA and CDR2 is SQIVND in the germline V gene (reference sequence). This CDR3 is CASRIGATEAFF. The CDR3 region has the DNA TGTGCCAGTAGGATAGGGGCCACTGAAGCTTTCTTT.

The CDR3 here is CASSEQGSYEQYF. The DNA of the CDR3 is TGTGCCAGCAGTGAACAGGGTTCCTACGAGCAGTACTTC. J is TRBJ2-7 and V is TRBV2, with a tentative D call TRBD1 (5 bases). CDR1 and CDR2 from the germline V gene are SNHLY and FYNNEI. The CDR3 has 13 amino acids. V was trimmed by 2 bases and J by 1 base, leaving 6 bases between them.